This T cell receptor (beta chain) is from a study of blood T cell repertoires in COVID-19. The V segment lost 4 bases and the J segment 5 bases; nucleotides outside the gene matches: 13. CDR3 length: 17 amino acids. Germline CDR1 is SGHRS and CDR2 is YFSETQ. Study processing details: Amplification of reference gene primers was used by the study to estimate nucleated cell counts. The data were produced by immunoSEQ multiplex PCR, yet TCRdb's version contains in-frame clones alone and is incomplete. V, J and clone size derive from that table, while D and trimming were established from the DNA sequence. The table has under 450,000 clones, 90% to 95% seen once.

The material sequenced was PBMCs or T cells enriched from blood (not recorded which). J is TRBJ2-3 and V is TRBV5-1, with 10 nucleotides matching TRBD1. This clonotype was obtained from a woman in her thirties or forties who had been exposed to COVID-19. This chain's CDR3 is CASSLSTGTGVGDTQYF. The CDR3 nucleotides read TGCGCCAGCAGCCTATCCACCGGGACAGGGGTGGGAGATACGCAGTATTTT.